This entry is about one TCR beta chain. The antigen is undetermined. This sample was included in a study of cytomegalovirus exposure and HLA in healthy donors. Whole-study context: In a later analysis, the 110 or so validation repertoires were reported to have used the same platform as the roughly 670 first-cohort repertoires. General observations from the study: The classifier reportedly diagnosed cytomegalovirus status with high specificity and sensitivity.

Germline lookup yields CDR1 SGHTA and CDR2 FQGNSA. V dropped 5 bases and J dropped 9; count of bases not matched to a gene: 15. CDR3 size: 16 residues. Donors came from a validation cohort of about 110 subjects, distinct from the first 666-subject cohort. Profiled with immunoSEQ multiplex PCR; TCRdb holds only in-frame clones, not every one. The table includes 150,000 to 200,000 clones, 85% detected once. The receptor comes from a young man in good health and CMV-seropositive. V gene TRBV7-2 combines with J gene TRBJ2-1, with 8 bases that match TRBD2. The sequencing sample was made of PBMCs. Here the CDR3 DNA reads TGTGCCAGCAGCCTCATCTACGGGGGGGCTACGAGTGAGCAGTTCTTC. Protein sequence: CASSLIYGGATSEQFF.